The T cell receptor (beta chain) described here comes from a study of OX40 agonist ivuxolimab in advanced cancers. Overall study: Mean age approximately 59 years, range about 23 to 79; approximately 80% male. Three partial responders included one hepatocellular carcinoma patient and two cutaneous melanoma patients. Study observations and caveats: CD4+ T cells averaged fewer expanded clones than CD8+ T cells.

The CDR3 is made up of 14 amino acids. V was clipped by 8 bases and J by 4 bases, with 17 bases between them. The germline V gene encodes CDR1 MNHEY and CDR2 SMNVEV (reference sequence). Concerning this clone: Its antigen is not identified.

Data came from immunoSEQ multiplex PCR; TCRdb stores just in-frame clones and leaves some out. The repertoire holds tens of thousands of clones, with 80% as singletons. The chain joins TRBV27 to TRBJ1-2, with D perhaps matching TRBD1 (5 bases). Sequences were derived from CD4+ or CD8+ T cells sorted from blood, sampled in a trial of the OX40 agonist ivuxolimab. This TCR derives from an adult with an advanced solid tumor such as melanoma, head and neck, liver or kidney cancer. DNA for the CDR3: TGTGCCAGCGAAACCCCAGGGCCTCCCTATGGCTACACCTTC. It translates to CASETPGPPYGYTF.